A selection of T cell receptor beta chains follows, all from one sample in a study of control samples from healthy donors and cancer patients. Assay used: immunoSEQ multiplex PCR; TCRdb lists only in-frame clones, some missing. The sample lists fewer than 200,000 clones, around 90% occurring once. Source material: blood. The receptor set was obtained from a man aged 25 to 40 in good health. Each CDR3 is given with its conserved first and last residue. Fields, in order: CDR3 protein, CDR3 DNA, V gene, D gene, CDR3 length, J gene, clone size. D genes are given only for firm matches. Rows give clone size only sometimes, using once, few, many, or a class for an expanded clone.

CASSEFSLNIQYF | TGTGCCAGCAGTGAATTTTCTCTTAACATTCAGTACTTC | TRBV25-1 | - | 13 | TRBJ2-4 | -
CASSLGSGGDFTEAFF | TGTGCCAGCAGCTTGGGGTCTGGCGGTGATTTCACTGAAGCTTTCTTT | TRBV5-6 | - | 16 | TRBJ1-1 | -
CASSLALLADSYEQYF | TGTGCCAGCAGCTTAGCGCTTCTAGCGGACTCCTACGAGCAGTACTTC | TRBV7-6 | TRBD2 | 16 | TRBJ2-7 | -
CASSLDSSGGFLEGAFF | TGTGCCAGCAGCTTGGACAGCTCGGGAGGGTTCCTCGAAGGGGCTTTCTTT | TRBV13 | - | 17 | TRBJ1-1 | -
CATSRGVQENHNSPLHF | TGTGCCACATCACGGGGTGTACAGGAAAATCATAATTCACCCCTCCACTTT | TRBV24-1 | - | 17 | TRBJ1-6 | -
CASSNRARGTDTQYF | TGTGCCAGCAGTAACAGGGCACGGGGCACAGATACGCAGTATTTT | TRBV11-1 | - | 15 | TRBJ2-3 | -
CSASARLAGDSYEQYF | TGCAGTGCTAGTGCGCGTCTAGCGGGAGATTCCTACGAGCAGTACTTC | TRBV20-1 | TRBD2 | 16 | TRBJ2-7 | -
CASSPSFLAGNEQYF | TGTGCCAGCAGCCCAAGTTTCCTAGCGGGAAACGAGCAGTACTTC | TRBV11-1 | TRBD2 | 15 | TRBJ2-7 | -
CSVSNARGQGNYGYTF | TGCAGCGTTTCTAATGCTAGGGGGCAAGGAAACTATGGCTACACCTTC | TRBV29-1 | TRBD1 | 16 | TRBJ1-2 | once
CASSWASGPRDTQYF | TGTGCCAGTAGTTGGGCTAGCGGCCCTCGAGATACGCAGTATTTT | TRBV19 | TRBD2 | 15 | TRBJ2-3 | once
CASSPGGFNSPLHF | TGTGCCAGCAGCCCTGGGGGGTTTAATTCACCCCTCCACTTT | TRBV7-2 | - | 14 | TRBJ1-6 | -
CASRQRDENTEAFF | TGTGCCAGCCGACAACGGGACGAGAACACTGAAGCTTTCTTT | TRBV19 | - | 14 | TRBJ1-1 | -
CASSKGGRGMRRREQFF | TGTGCCAGCAGCAAAGGGGGGCGGGGGATGCGGCGGCGGGAGCAGTTCTTC | TRBV21-1 | - | 17 | TRBJ2-1 | -
CAWSLGLAGPPADTQYF | TGTGCCTGGAGTCTTGGACTAGCGGGCCCCCCGGCAGATACGCAGTATTTT | TRBV30 | TRBD2 | 17 | TRBJ2-3 | -
CASSPGDRGPLIPNTF | TGTGCCAGCAGCCCAGGGGACAGGGGGCCCCTCATTCCTAATACCTTC | TRBV7-9 | TRBD1 | 16 | TRBJ1-2 | once
CASSQGGQALAF | TGTGCCAGCAGCCAAGGGGGACAGGCTCTCGCCTTC | TRBV14 | TRBD1 | 12 | TRBJ1-2 | -
CASSIYVNYGYTF | TGTGCCAGTAGTATATACGTAAACTATGGCTACACCTTC | TRBV19 | - | 13 | TRBJ1-2 | -
CASSTLKWSNEQYF | TGTGCCAGCAGTACCTTAAAATGGAGCAACGAGCAGTACTTC | TRBV28 | - | 14 | TRBJ2-7 | -
CASSVYRNTEAFF | TGCGCCAGCAGTGTATACAGGAACACTGAAGCTTTCTTT | TRBV10-1 | - | 13 | TRBJ1-1 | -
CASGAGQGVRAGELFF | TGTGCTAGTGGTGCGGGACAGGGGGTACGGGCCGGGGAGCTGTTTTTT | TRBV12-5 | TRBD1 | 16 | TRBJ2-2 | -
CATCKTDSMATGELFF | TGTGCCACCTGTAAAACGGACTCAATGGCCACCGGGGAGCTGTTTTTT | TRBV27 | - | 16 | TRBJ2-2 | -
CASSQVVRETQYF | TGCGCCAGCAGCCAAGTTGTACGAGAGACCCAGTACTTC | TRBV4-1 | - | 13 | TRBJ2-5 | -
CATSRDSGLAVYEQYF | TGTGCCACCAGCAGAGATTCGGGACTAGCGGTATACGAGCAGTACTTC | TRBV15 | TRBD2 | 16 | TRBJ2-7 | -
CASAQSTGELFF | TGTGCTAGTGCCCAGTCAACCGGGGAGCTGTTTTTT | TRBV12-5 | - | 12 | TRBJ2-2 | -
CASSFTSGIRETQYF | TGCGCCAGCAGCTTTACTAGCGGCATTCGAGAGACCCAGTACTTC | TRBV5-1 | TRBD2 | 15 | TRBJ2-5 | -
CASSLGGTLNTEAFF | TGTGCCAGCAGCTTAGGAGGGACCCTGAACACTGAAGCTTTCTTT | TRBV11-2 | - | 15 | TRBJ1-1 | -
CATSRDGGGTYNEQFF | TGTGCCACCAGCAGAGATGGCGGGGGGACCTACAATGAGCAGTTCTTC | TRBV15 | TRBD2 | 16 | TRBJ2-1 | few
CASSFIAGAGEQYF | TGTGCCAGCAGCTTCATAGCGGGAGCGGGCGAGCAGTACTTC | TRBV7-2 | TRBD2 | 14 | TRBJ2-7 | -
CASSIGGVRADYGYTF | TGTGCCAGCAGTATTGGGGGTGTCAGGGCAGACTATGGCTACACCTTC | TRBV28 | - | 16 | TRBJ1-2 | -
CASSRRGGHEKLFF | TGTGCCAGCAGCCGAAGGGGAGGGCATGAAAAACTGTTTTTT | TRBV7-9 | - | 14 | TRBJ1-4 | -
CASSRTGTGNYEQYF | TGTGCCAGCAGTCGGACCGGGACAGGGAATTACGAGCAGTACTTC | TRBV27 | TRBD1 | 15 | TRBJ2-7 | -
CASSRGRDRVSPQHF | TGTGCCAGCAGCCGAGGGAGGGACAGAGTATCGCCCCAGCATTTT | TRBV7-8 | TRBD1 | 15 | TRBJ1-5 | -
CASSYGAGHYGYTF | TGTGCCAGCAGCTATGGGGCAGGGCACTATGGCTACACCTTC | TRBV28 | - | 14 | TRBJ1-2 | -
CSVESDGYTEAFF | TGCAGCGTTGAATCGGACGGCTACACTGAAGCTTTCTTT | TRBV29-1 | - | 13 | TRBJ1-1 | few
CASSLGETGQPQHF | TGCGCCAGCAGCTTAGGGGAAACGGGTCAGCCCCAGCATTTT | TRBV5-1 | - | 14 | TRBJ1-5 | -
CASSYSGQGANSPLHF | TGTGCCAGCAGTTACTCGGGACAGGGGGCTAATTCACCCCTCCACTTT | TRBV6-6 | TRBD1 | 16 | TRBJ1-6 | -
CASSARSGAFF | TGTGCCAGCAGTGCCCGGAGCGGAGCTTTCTTT | TRBV12-3/TRBV12-4 | - | 11 | TRBJ1-1 | -
CAIRGTAGSGNTIYF | TGTGCCATCAGGGGGACCGCCGGCTCTGGAAACACCATATATTTT | TRBV10-3 | - | 15 | TRBJ1-3 | -
CSALATDTQYF | TGCAGTGCACTAGCTACAGATACGCAGTATTTT | TRBV20-1 | - | 11 | TRBJ2-3 | -
CASRRDSPSTVNQPQHF | TGTGCCAGTAGGCGGGACAGTCCTAGCACGGTAAATCAGCCCCAGCATTTT | TRBV19 | TRBD1 | 17 | TRBJ1-5 | -
CASSRTGSQRGPGELFF | TGTGCCAGCAGCCGTACGGGGTCCCAGCGGGGCCCCGGGGAGCTGTTTTTT | TRBV4-2 | TRBD2 | 17 | TRBJ2-2 | -
CASSLWTGPYEQYF | TGTGCCAGCAGTTTATGGACAGGTCCCTACGAGCAGTACTTC | TRBV28 | - | 14 | TRBJ2-7 | -
CASRPSGQSQPQHF | TGTGCCAGTAGACCATCGGGTCAGAGCCAGCCCCAGCATTTT | TRBV19 | - | 14 | TRBJ1-5 | -
CASSFGGGGRQPQHF | TGTGCCAGCAGCTTTGGGGGAGGGGGTCGTCAGCCCCAGCATTTT | TRBV5-8 | - | 15 | TRBJ1-5 | -
CASSKTGGGTNEKLFF | TGTGCCAGCAGCAAGACAGGGGGCGGAACTAATGAAAAACTGTTTTTT | TRBV3-1/TRBV3-2 | TRBD1 | 16 | TRBJ1-4 | -